This TCR beta chain was documented in a study of response to subunit inactivated influenza vaccine. TCRdb re-called the RT-PCR reads through MiXCR, storing one row per CDR3 protein. The sample carries hundreds of thousands of distinct CDR3 sequences, approximately 17% recorded once. The junction had 7 bases not matched to a gene; V was cut back by 3 bases and J by 4 bases. CDR1 and CDR2 from the germline V gene are MDHEN and SYDVKM. There are 15 residues in the CDR3. The origin of this receptor is a man aged 50 or older who received an inactivated influenza vaccine. V usage is TRBV28 and J usage is TRBJ2-7; TRBD1 matches 9 bases. This sample comprised PBMCs from blood, obtained 4 to 6 days after vaccination. The CDR3 nucleotides read TGTGCCAGCAGTTTCCCGGACAGGGGCGGGTACGAGCAGTACTTC. Protein product: CASSFPDRGGYEQYF.